The clone carrying this TCR beta chain was counted many times. Its cognate antigen is unknown. The lymph nodes were axillary draining lymph nodes from breast cancer patients. The sample is drawn from a study of breast tumors, draining lymph nodes, adjacent tissues. Study conclusions and caveats: Luminal-like breast cancer showed significantly greater tumor-nontumor repertoire similarity than basal-like breast cancer did. Tumor TCR diversity was below lymph nodes but above nontumor tissue. Data fit most tumor T cells coming from lymph node, expanding in tumor.

V gave up 4 bases and J gave up 4 bases; unmatched junction bases: 10. This CDR3 has 16 residues. Germline V gene data show CDR1 as SGHRS and CDR2 as YFSETQ. TCRdb reprocessed the multiplex PCR reads with MiXCR, giving one entry per CDR3 protein. The sample consists of 150,000 to 250,000 distinct CDR3 sequences, roughly 31% of them appearing once. Sequenced material: axillary lymph node tissue. This clonotype was sampled from a female donor with breast cancer. Some clones in this sample may be carry-over from other donors' samples. This sequence joins TRBV5-1 and TRBJ2-2; 7 positions agree with TRBD1. The CDR3 here is CASSPGGSGGTGELFF. As DNA, the CDR3 is TGCGCCAGCAGCCCGGGCGGCTCAGGGGGCACCGGGGAGCTGTTTTTT.